The sample holds a few counts of the clone carrying this TCR beta chain. Its antigen is not known. The data are from a study of response to subunit inactivated influenza vaccine. TCRdb reprocessed the RT-PCR reads via MiXCR and lists one record per CDR3 protein. This sample has hundreds of thousands of distinct CDR3 sequences; around 13% occur once, and the top ten carry roughly 7.2%. Findings and caveats of the study: Authors suggested each seasonal influenza vaccination recruits few new T cells.

The sample consisted of PBMCs from blood, taken 14 to 15 days before vaccination. The TCR was taken from a man aged 50 to 60 who received an inactivated influenza vaccine.

Here the CDR3 DNA reads TGTGCCAGCAGCTTAGTCGGCGAGGGCAGGTTTGTTTCCTACGAGCAGTACTTC. This codes for CASSLVGEGRFVSYEQYF. V gene TRBV11-2 combines with J gene TRBJ2-7; possibly TRBD2 for D (5 bases). The CDR3 has 18 residues. Deletions cut 1 base from V and 1 base from J, with 20 bases between. Germline V gives CDR1 SGHAT, CDR2 FQNNGV. Supplemented by reference TRBV11-2 and TRBJ2-7, the full variable domain reads EAGVAQSPRYKIIEKRQSVAFWCNPISGHATLYWYQQILGQGPKLLIQFQNNGVVDDSQLPKDRFSAERLKGVDSTLKIQPAKLEDSAVYLCASSLVGEGRFVSYEQYFGPGTRLTVT.